This T cell receptor (beta chain) derives from a study of beta chain features in type 1 diabetes. As every portion of the isolated RNA was reverse transcribed, the sequencing read expressed TCRB transcripts. TCRdb keeps only in-frame clones here, not all; method: immunoSEQ multiplex PCR. This table has nearly 250,000 clones, roughly an eighth appearing once. This clone was seen only a few times. As yet, its antigen is unknown. Per germline, CDR1 MNHEY and CDR2 SVGAGI. This CDR3 is built from 13 residues. Trimming removed 2 bases from V and 2 bases from J, with 4 bases in between. Whole-study findings and limits: In comparison with healthy donors, patients had naive, central memory and Treg TCRB repertoires that appeared more similar. In every one of the four CD4+ subsets, TCRB CDR3s were moderately but significantly shorter in Type 1 diabetes patients.

V is TRBV6-5 and J is TRBJ1-3; D unclear. This receptor was identified in a middle-aged woman in good health. Sequenced input: naive CD4+ T cells from blood. The CDR3 DNA sequence: TGTGCCAGCAGTTACGGGCCTGGAAACACCATATATTTT. Its translation is CASSYGPGNTIYF.